The entry below describes one T cell receptor (beta chain). Only a few counts were recorded for this clonotype. It has no known antigen specificity. No clone much larger than this one lies a single base away; base qualities are absent. Library construction relied on PCR. The instrument was an Illumina HiSeq 2500. Unique molecular identifiers were incorporated into TCR beta cDNA libraries to reduce PCR and sequencing biases. About 500,000 cDNA molecules were obtained per 1 to 10 million input T cells, so each molecule approximated one T cell. Patient libraries were prepared and sequenced with the same protocol used for the earlier healthy control dataset. Within a given batch, samples were prepared together, multiplexed and sequenced on the same HiSeq lane. On the study's bioinformatics: MIGEC handled the raw barcoded reads, throwing out single-read molecular identifier groups before consensus assembly and CDR3 extraction. VDJtools was used for post-analysis of the clonotype tables, with diversity normalized by down-sampling every dataset to the smallest sample size. In repertoire overlap clustering, CDR3 amino acid sequences, but not nucleotide sequences, were matched to correct batch-related cross-sample contamination. The public reads were quality trimmed at Q25 with fastp and then assembled into clones with MiXCR by TCRdb, keeping productive beta chains. Records with the same CDR3 protein are collapsed into one entry carrying the most frequent genes and DNA. TCRdb's processing, not the authors' own work, is the source of the V and J calls. This sample has about half a million distinct CDR3 sequences in its table, and about a third of those were observed once. The ten largest clonotypes hold under 7% of the sample.

These data are taken from a study of post-analysis software for immune sequencing data (dated by TCRdb to about 2015). With regard to the full study: Disease courses on record covered relapsing-remitting, secondary progressive and progressive-relapsing multiple sclerosis, though some patients had no subtype annotation. The patient repertoires were compared against around 11 previously published healthy control repertoires obtained from donors aged 6 to 25 years. A subset of samples was prepared in parallel using single-end sample barcoding, then pooled and co-amplified after Illumina adapter ligation.

TCR beta repertoires were profiled from peripheral blood of over 10 young patients with multiple sclerosis to demonstrate the VDJtools post-analysis software. The multiple sclerosis patients were children and adolescents ranging in age from roughly 6 to 15 years. From its cysteine to its phenylalanine, the CDR3 spans 15 amino acids. Only the CDR3 portion is preserved as DNA: 45 bases, with reading frame beginning at the first base. V is clipped by 1 base and J by 1 base, and the sequence between their germline boundaries is 8 bases long. The CDR1 and CDR2 encoded by the germline V gene are MGHDK and SYGVNS. What the authors observed across the whole study: When samples were clustered directly using the F measure, samples prepared in the same batch co-clustered strongly, which prompted a batch-effect correction. The control group was slightly older than the multiple sclerosis patient group. Patients showed significantly higher frequencies than controls for a handful of TRBV segments, among them TRBV5-6, TRBV5-1 and TRBV20-1. Normalized Chao1 diversity was significantly lower in multiple sclerosis patients than controls, suggesting substantial peripheral T-cell clonal expansion.

Sequences were obtained from blood. The rearranged chain carries TRBV25-1 and TRBJ2-4; tentative D gene TRBD1, with 6 bases matching. The sequence derives from a girl aged 2-17 years with multiple sclerosis. The CDR3 protein: CASSELDSAKNIQYF. The nucleotides read TGTGCCAGCAGTGAATTGGACAGCGCCAAAAACATTCAGTACTTC.